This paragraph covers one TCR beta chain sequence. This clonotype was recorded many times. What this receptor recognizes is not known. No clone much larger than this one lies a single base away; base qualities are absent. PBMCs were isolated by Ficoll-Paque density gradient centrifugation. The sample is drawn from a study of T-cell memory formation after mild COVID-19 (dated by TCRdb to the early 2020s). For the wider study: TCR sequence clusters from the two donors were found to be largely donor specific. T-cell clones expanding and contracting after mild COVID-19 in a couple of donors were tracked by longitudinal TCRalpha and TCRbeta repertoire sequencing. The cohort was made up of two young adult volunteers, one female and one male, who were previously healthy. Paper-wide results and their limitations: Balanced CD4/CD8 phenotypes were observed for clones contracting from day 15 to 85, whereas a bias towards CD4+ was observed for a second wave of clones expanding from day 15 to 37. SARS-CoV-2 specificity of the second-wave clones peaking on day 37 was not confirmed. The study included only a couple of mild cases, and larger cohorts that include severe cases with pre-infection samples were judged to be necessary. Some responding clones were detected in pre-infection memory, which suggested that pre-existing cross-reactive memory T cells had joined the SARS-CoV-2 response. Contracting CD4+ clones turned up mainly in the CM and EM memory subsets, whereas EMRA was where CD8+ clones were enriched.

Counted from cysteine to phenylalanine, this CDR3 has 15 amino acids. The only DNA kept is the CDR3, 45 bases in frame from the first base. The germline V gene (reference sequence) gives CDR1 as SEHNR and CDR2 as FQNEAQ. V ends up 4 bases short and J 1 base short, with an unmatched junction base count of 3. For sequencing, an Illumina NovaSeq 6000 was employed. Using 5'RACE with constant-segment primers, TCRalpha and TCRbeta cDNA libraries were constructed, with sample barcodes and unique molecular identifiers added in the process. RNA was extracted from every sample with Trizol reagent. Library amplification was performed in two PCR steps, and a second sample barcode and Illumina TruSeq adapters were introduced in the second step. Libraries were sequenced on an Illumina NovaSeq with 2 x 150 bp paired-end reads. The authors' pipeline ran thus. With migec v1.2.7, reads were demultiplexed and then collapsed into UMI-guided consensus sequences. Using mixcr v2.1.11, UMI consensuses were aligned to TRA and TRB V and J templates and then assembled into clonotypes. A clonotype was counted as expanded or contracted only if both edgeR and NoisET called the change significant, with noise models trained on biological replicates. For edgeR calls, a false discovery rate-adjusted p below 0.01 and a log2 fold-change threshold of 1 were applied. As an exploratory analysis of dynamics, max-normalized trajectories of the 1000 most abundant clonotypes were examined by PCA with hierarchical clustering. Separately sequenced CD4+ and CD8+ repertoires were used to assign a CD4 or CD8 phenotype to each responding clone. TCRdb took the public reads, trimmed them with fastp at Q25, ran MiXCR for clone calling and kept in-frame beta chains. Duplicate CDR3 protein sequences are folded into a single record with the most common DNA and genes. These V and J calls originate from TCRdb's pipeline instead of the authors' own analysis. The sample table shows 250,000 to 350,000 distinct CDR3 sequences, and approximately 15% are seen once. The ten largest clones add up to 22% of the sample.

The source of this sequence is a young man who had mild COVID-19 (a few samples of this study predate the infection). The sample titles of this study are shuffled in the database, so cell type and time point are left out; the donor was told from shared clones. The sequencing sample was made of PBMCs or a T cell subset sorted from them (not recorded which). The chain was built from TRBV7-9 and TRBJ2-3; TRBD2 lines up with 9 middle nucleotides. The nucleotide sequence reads TGTGCCAGCAGCTACCGGACTAGCGGCACAGATACGCAGTATTTT. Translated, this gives CASSYRTSGTDTQYF.